This T cell receptor (beta chain) is drawn from a study of blood T cells in healthy people across ages. Isolated per sample were at least 7 million PBMCs. This clonotype has a single count. The antigen is undetermined. Using a J-beta primer mix together with a sample-barcoded 5' primer, a second PCR was run for about 6 to 12 cycles. TCRdb reprocessed the 5' RACE reads with MiXCR, giving one entry per CDR3 protein. In the table there are some 710,000 distinct CDR3 sequences, 46% of which are singletons. This CDR3 is built from 14 residues. With 7 bases removed from V and 4 bases from J, the gap between germline ends came to 17 bases. Per the germline V gene, CDR1 is SQVTM and CDR2 is ANQGSEA. Study-level points and caveats: With unsorted PBMCs, a conclusive comparison of naive versus antigen-experienced cells was not possible. Changes seen in expanded clonotypes were possibly confounded by donor CMV status left unknown. Naive CD4+ cell counts and diversity both ran higher in long-lived than in aged donors.

The genes are TRBV29-1 and TRBJ2-1, with D tentatively TRBD2 (7 bases). The clonotype was recovered from an elderly man in good health. The sequenced sample consisted of blood. The CDR3 nucleotides are TGCAGCGGGGGGGGGCTACCAATTTACAATGAGCAGTTCTTC. This encodes CSGGGLPIYNEQFF.